These 4 T cell receptor beta chains were all obtained from the same sample, sequenced in a study of immune evolution from preneoplasia to lung adenocarcinoma. Profiled with immunoSEQ multiplex PCR; TCRdb holds only in-frame clones, not every one. The sample shows approximately 12,000 clones, 75% to 90% of them seen only once. Sample: FFPE invasive lung adenocarcinoma tissue. The origin of the receptors is a person between 70 and 80 years old with invasive lung adenocarcinoma.

The V call is TRBV5-6, the J call TRBJ2-1; D unclear. Germline lookup yields CDR1 SGHDT and CDR2 YYEEEE. V was pared by 0 bases and J by 8 bases, with 12 bases between. This CDR3 region has 14 residues. CDR3 sequence reads: CASSLGWGVDEQFF. CDR3 in DNA: TGTGCCAGCAGCTTGGGTTGGGGTGTCGATGAGCAGTTCTTC.

The rearrangement joins TRBV4-1 to TRBJ2-1; D unclear. Looked up from germline, CDR1 is MGHRA and CDR2 is YSYEKL. V was cut by 0 bases and J by 9 bases, with 6 bases left in between. The CDR3 totals 12 residues. This CDR3 is CASSQEYFEQFF. For the CDR3, the DNA is TGCGCCAGCAGCCAAGAGTACTTTGAGCAGTTCTTC.

This clone has just a few counts. The chain carries TRBV12-5 and TRBJ2-7; TRBD2 agrees at 8 bases. The trim removed 3 bases at V and 6 bases at J, leaving 16 bases unmatched. The CDR3 totals 17 residues. Germline CDR1 reads LGHNT; CDR2 reads FRNRAP. This CDR3 is CASGFWGVPGLVPEQYF. The CDR3 region has the DNA TGTGCTAGTGGTTTTTGGGGGGTTCCGGGACTAGTGCCCGAGCAGTACTTC.

The chain recombines TRBV7-8 with TRBJ2-1; a possible D gene is TRBD2 (6 bases). Per germline, CDR1 SGHVS and CDR2 FQNEAQ. Trimming pared 3 bases from V and 10 bases from J, leaving 13 bases between. This CDR3 is 13 amino acids long. The chain's CDR3 is CASSLRVGGEQFF. The CDR3 DNA follows: TGTGCCAGCAGCTTGCGGGTTGGGGGGGAGCAGTTCTTC. The whole variable domain, filled in from reference TRBV7-8 and TRBJ2-1, reads GAGVSQSPRYKVAKRGQDVALRCDPISGHVSLFWYQQALGQGPEFLTYFQNEAQLDKSGLPSDRFFAERPEGSVSTLKIQRTQQEDSAVYLCASSLRVGGEQFFGPGTRLTVL.